The T cell receptor beta chain under discussion was sequenced for a study of T-cell reconstitution after alpha-beta-depleted transplantation in children. Study conclusions and caveats: There were reportedly several hundred expanded graft clones from which alpha-beta T cells came about two months after transplant.

Trimming removed 0 bases at V and 4 bases at J, with 20 bases between. CDR1 and CDR2 from the germline V gene are SGHNT and YYREEE (reference sequence). The CDR3 totals 19 residues. The TCRbeta library was prepared with unique molecular identifiers. MiXCR, applied by TCRdb to the PCR reads, yields one record per CDR3 protein. Seen here are about 220,000 distinct CDR3 sequences, around a sixth observed once, and the top ten hold approximately 40%. With respect to this clonotype: Its target is not known.

V and J are TRBV5-4 and TRBJ1-6; no reliable D call. This clonotype was obtained from a male patient between 2 and 10 years old who had a stem cell transplant for acute lymphoblastic leukemia, so the T cells may come from the graft donor. The sample consisted of PBMCs, mostly from graft donor cells, taken 360 days after TCRalphabeta/CD19-depleted stem cell transplant. Here the CDR3 DNA reads TGTGCCAGCAGCTTGGGCAGGTCACAGACTATGCCTTATAATTCACCCCTCCACTTT. Translating gives CASSLGRSQTMPYNSPLHF.